Listed below are T cell receptor beta chains from one sample, sequenced in a study of cytomegalovirus exposure and HLA in healthy donors. Only in-frame clones appear in the TCRdb table, and some are missing; sequencing was by immunoSEQ multiplex PCR. The table lists approximately 200,000 clones, roughly four fifths of them singletons. The sequencing sample was made of PBMCs. Receptors originate from a woman between 25 and 40 years old in good health and CMV-seropositive. CDR3s include the opening cysteine and the closing phenylalanine or tryptophan. Each record gives: J gene, D gene, clone size, V gene, CDR3 protein, CDR3 DNA. The D gene is left open where the match is weak. Some rows have no size entry. The others give once, few or many, or a class for an expanded clone.

J gene: TRBJ2-5
D gene: TRBD2
clone size: .
V gene: TRBV28
CDR3 protein: CASSLWTSGSGETQYF
CDR3 DNA: TGTGCCAGCAGTTTGTGGACTAGCGGGAGTGGAGAGACCCAGTACTTC

J gene: TRBJ1-1
D gene: TRBD1
clone size: .
V gene: TRBV28
CDR3 protein: CASSSAGTGKLVAFF
CDR3 DNA: TGTGCCAGCAGTTCCGCCGGGACAGGGAAATTGGTCGCTTTCTTT

J gene: TRBJ1-1
D gene: .
clone size: .
V gene: TRBV7-2
CDR3 protein: CASSSPRGEAFF
CDR3 DNA: TGTGCCAGCAGCTCCCCCCGGGGAGAAGCTTTCTTT

J gene: TRBJ2-7
D gene: .
clone size: .
V gene: TRBV6-1
CDR3 protein: CASSEGLSYEQYF
CDR3 DNA: TGTGCCAGCAGTGAAGGTCTCTCCTACGAGCAGTACTTC

J gene: TRBJ2-3
D gene: TRBD1
clone size: once
V gene: TRBV5-1
CDR3 protein: CASSLSRGLNTDTQYF
CDR3 DNA: TGCGCCAGCAGCTTGTCCAGGGGGCTGAACACAGATACGCAGTATTTT

J gene: TRBJ1-1
D gene: TRBD1
clone size: few
V gene: TRBV5-4
CDR3 protein: CASSTPRQGAEGSAFF
CDR3 DNA: TGTGCCAGCAGCACCCCTCGACAGGGGGCTGAAGGGAGCGCTTTCTTT

J gene: TRBJ2-7
D gene: .
clone size: .
V gene: TRBV28
CDR3 protein: CASSLSELLNEQYF
CDR3 DNA: TGTGCCAGCAGTTTATCGGAGCTTCTCAACGAGCAGTACTTC

J gene: TRBJ2-7
D gene: .
clone size: .
V gene: TRBV7-9
CDR3 protein: CASSLPTGLEQYF
CDR3 DNA: TGTGCCAGCAGCTTACCCACTGGTCTCGAGCAGTACTTC

J gene: TRBJ2-7
D gene: .
clone size: .
V gene: TRBV27
CDR3 protein: CASSLRGKSYEQYF
CDR3 DNA: TGTGCCAGCAGTTTAAGGGGCAAATCTTACGAGCAGTACTTC

J gene: TRBJ2-7
D gene: .
clone size: once
V gene: TRBV5-4
CDR3 protein: CASSSDSLYEQYF
CDR3 DNA: TGTGCCAGCAGCTCGGACAGCCTGTACGAGCAGTACTTC

J gene: TRBJ2-7
D gene: .
clone size: .
V gene: TRBV11-2
CDR3 protein: CASSLVAGSTYEQYF
CDR3 DNA: TGTGCCAGCAGCTTAGTAGCTGGGTCGACCTACGAGCAGTACTTC

J gene: TRBJ1-2
D gene: .
clone size: .
V gene: TRBV5-1
CDR3 protein: CASSLNFVRSYGYTF
CDR3 DNA: TGCGCCAGCAGCTTGAATTTTGTACGCAGCTATGGCTACACCTTC

J gene: TRBJ2-2
D gene: .
clone size: .
V gene: TRBV6-5
CDR3 protein: CASSYGSGWRTGELFF
CDR3 DNA: TGTGCCAGCAGTTACGGGTCGGGGTGGAGAACCGGGGAGCTGTTTTTT

J gene: TRBJ2-7
D gene: .
clone size: .
V gene: TRBV27
CDR3 protein: CASSLSSGYEQYF
CDR3 DNA: TGTGCCAGCAGTTTGAGTAGTGGCTACGAGCAGTACTTC